This TCR beta chain is drawn from a study of spatial heterogeneity in lung cancer. Study-level information: Sequenced were any available follow-up PBMC samples, which had been obtained a median of approximately two years after resection. Unique TCR and UMI combinations averaged more than ten appearances each in raw reads. A consistent excess of beta-chain over alpha-chain sequences was detected.

The sample holds many counts of this clonotype. A unique molecular identifier was carried by every single TCR cDNA molecule. TCRdb processed the 5' RACE reads anew with MiXCR; each CDR3 protein has one entry. The sample has roughly 120,000 distinct CDR3 sequences; roughly an eighth are singletons. Time point given: blood at routine non-recurrence follow-up after resection. Material for sequencing was whole RNA from tumor, nontumor lung or frozen PBMC, left unsorted. CDR1 and CDR2 (germline): SGHTA, FQGNSA. V lost 4 bases and J lost 2; bases outside the gene matches: 4. This CDR3 contains 15 residues. V and J are TRBV7-2 and TRBJ1-5, with 8 bases fitting TRBD1. The starting material was PBMCs, obtained at follow-up. The TCR sequence derives from a male donor with early-stage non-small cell lung cancer. The CDR3 nucleotides read TGTGCCAGCAGCTCCCGGGGACAGGGCAATCAGCCCCAGCATTTT. The encoded protein is CASSSRGQGNQPQHF.